Listed here are 11 T cell receptor beta chains from one sample, sequenced in a study of cytomegalovirus exposure and HLA in healthy donors. 60 Vbeta and 13 Jbeta primers were used in PCR. Data came from immunoSEQ multiplex PCR; TCRdb stores just in-frame clones and leaves some out. This repertoire includes 65,000 to 90,000 clones. Material for sequencing was PBMCs. The receptors stem from a female donor in good health and CMV-seropositive.

The chain combines TRBV6-6 with TRBJ1-5; a weak D match, TRBD1 (5 bases). Germline loops: CDR1 MNHNY, CDR2 SVGAGI (reference sequence). The CDR3 has 13 residues. V was cut by 7 bases and J by 4 bases, with 11 bases left in between. The CDR3 nucleotides are TGTGCCAGCACCCAGGAGGGGAATCAGCCCCAGCATTTT. Amino acids: CASTQEGNQPQHF.

This chain uses TRBV11-3 with TRBJ2-7, with D unclear. The germline gives CDR1 SGHNT, CDR2 YENEEA. The CDR3 covers 13 residues. Trimming removed 5 bases at V and 5 bases at J, with 13 bases between. CDR3 amino acids: CASSPPVGNEQYF. The DNA of the CDR3 is TGTGCCAGCAGCCCTCCAGTTGGTAACGAGCAGTACTTC.

V and J are TRBV6-1 and TRBJ1-6; 7 bases map to TRBD1. CDR1 is MNHNS, CDR2 SASEGT, per germline. The V gene end was trimmed by 8 bases and the J gene end by 6 bases; junction bases not matched to a gene: 7. This CDR3 spans 14 amino acids. This CDR3 is CASVGQSTNSPLHF. The CDR3 DNA follows: TGTGCCAGCGTGGGACAGTCGACTAATTCACCCCTCCACTTT.

This chain links TRBV2 with TRBJ1-3; 9 bases are a match to TRBD1. In germline, CDR1 is SNHLY, CDR2 FYNNEI. Losses at the gene ends were 4 bases for V and 4 bases for J; bases not matched to a gene: 8. The CDR3 loop spans 16 amino acids. In nucleotides, the CDR3 is TGTGCCAGCAGTGGCCGGGACAGGGTGTGGGGAAACACCATATATTTT. It specifies CASSGRDRVWGNTIYF. The full variable domain, with the rest looked up from reference TRBV2 and TRBJ1-3, is EPEVTQTPSHQVTQMGQEVILRCVPISNHLYFYWYRQILGQKVEFLVSFYNNEISEKSEIFDDQFSVERPDGSNFTLKIRSTKLEDSAMYFCASSGRDRVWGNTIYFGEGSWLTVV.

The chain uses TRBV15 and TRBJ1-4; D call uncertain. Trimming shortened V by 7 bases and J by 7 bases, and 16 bases separated the two germline ends. The germline gives CDR1 LNHNV, CDR2 YYDKDF (reference sequence). The CDR3 runs 14 residues. For the CDR3, the DNA is TGTGCCACCACCGGGAGCTGGGATAGTGAAAAACTGTTTTTT. Translation gives CATTGSWDSEKLFF.

The chain joins TRBV5-1 to TRBJ2-7; 10 bases match TRBD1. The CDR3 has 15 residues. Per the germline V gene, CDR1 is SGHRS and CDR2 is YFSETQ. Trimming cost V 0 bases and J 5 bases; bases outside gene matches: 5. The CDR3: CASSLGQTGGDEQYF. DNA for the CDR3: TGCGCCAGCAGCTTGGGGCAGACAGGGGGCGACGAGCAGTACTTC.

The gene calls are TRBV2 and TRBJ2-7, with D maybe TRBD2 (6 bases). Trimming removed 7 bases at V and 4 bases at J, with 14 bases between. Germline CDR1 reads SNHLY; CDR2 reads FYNNEI. The CDR3 sequence is 13 residues long. This CDR3 is CASNLRDLYEQYF. The CDR3 nucleotides are TGTGCCAGCAATTTGAGGGACTTGTACGAGCAGTACTTC.

Frequency places this clone as medium-sized. CDR3 region: CASSTGTGHTGELFF. In DNA form, the CDR3 reads TGTGCCAGCAGTACCGGGACAGGGCATACCGGGGAGCTGTTTTTT. The chain employs TRBV28 and TRBJ2-2, with 9 bases aligning to TRBD1. CDR1 is MDHEN and CDR2 is SYDVKM in the germline V gene. V was pared by 5 bases and J by 5 bases, with 6 bases of the junction left unmatched. The CDR3 contains 15 residues.

The chain couples TRBV27 to TRBJ2-3; possible D gene TRBD1, 5 bases. Trimming stripped 3 bases from V and 4 bases from J, with 11 bases between. CDR1 MNHEY and CDR2 SMNVEV come from the germline V gene (reference sequence). The CDR3 contains 14 residues. CDR3 loop: CASSFWGRPDTQYF. The CDR3 bases are TGTGCCAGCAGTTTTTGGGGCCGGCCAGATACGCAGTATTTT.

The chain combines TRBV7-9 with TRBJ1-1, with a possible D match to TRBD1 (5 bases). The germline V and J ends were trimmed by 1 base and 1 base, with 10 bases remaining between them. Germline V gene sequence: CDR1 SEHNR, CDR2 FQNEAQ (reference sequence). This CDR3 region has 15 residues. Here the CDR3 DNA reads TGTGCCAGCAGCTTAGAGGCGGGGACGAACACTGAAGCTTTCTTT. Its protein product is CASSLEAGTNTEAFF.

The chain combines TRBV7-8 with TRBJ2-3, with a weak D call TRBD1 (6 bases). Trimming pared 8 bases from V and 4 bases from J, leaving 13 bases between. This CDR3 has 13 amino acids. The germline V gene has CDR1 SGHVS and CDR2 FQNEAQ. In DNA, the CDR3 is TGTGCCAGCGAACAGGGAACGGCAGATACGCAGTATTTT. This encodes CASEQGTADTQYF.